This TCR beta chain was observed in a study of blood T cell repertoires in COVID-19. The wider study: Material from acute and convalescent COVID-19 was sourced from the United States, Italy and Spain.

As handled by the study authors: Estimation of nucleated cell counts was performed using reference gene primer amplification. The method was immunoSEQ multiplex PCR; TCRdb's version includes in-frame clones alone and lacks a portion of them. The D gene and trimming were derived from the DNA, and the V and J assignments and clone size from that table. This sample carries around 280,000 clones, 87% of them seen once, and the ten largest clones take about 6.1%. The V gene lost 1 base and the J gene lost 6 bases, with 7 bases spanning the gap. CDR1 and CDR2 from the germline V gene are SGHTA and FQGNSA. The CDR3 runs to 14 residues. The age range of participants was about 18 to 100 years, with residence in roughly 25 US areas. Recovered Cohort 3 donors showed two negative PCRs, clearance, or symptom resolution. Points on this clone: The identical CDR3 is also encoded by other nucleotide sequences in the sample.

The V and J genes are TRBV7-2 and TRBJ1-6; D remains unclear. The sequenced material came from PBMCs or T cells enriched from blood (not recorded which). This receptor was taken from a woman aged 40-49 years who had recovered from COVID-19. The DNA for the CDR3 is TGTGCCAGCAGCTTAGTCGGCGGTAATTCACCCCTCCACTTT. Its translation: CASSLVGGNSPLHF.